The 27 T cell receptor beta chains in this list originate from one sample, sequenced in a study of shared clonotypes between healthy human individuals. Sequencing was performed with immunoSEQ multiplex PCR; in TCRdb, only in-frame clones are kept and a portion is missing. This sample has about 110,000 clones, with about 71% found just once. The sample comprised memory CD8+ T cells sorted from blood. Subset: CD45RO+ cells pooled with CCR7-negative TemRA cells. The source of these receptors is a woman aged 25 to 39 in good health.

V gene TRBV7-9 combines with J gene TRBJ2-7, with 10 bases fitting TRBD2. This CDR3 comprises 17 residues. Germline trimming cut 5 bases from V and 3 bases from J; bases unmatched to any gene: 13. Germline V lookup: CDR1 SEHNR, CDR2 FQNEAQ (reference sequence). The CDR3 region has the DNA TGTGCCAGCAGCCCAGGATTCAATAGCGGGGGGAACTACGAGCAGTACTTC. Its protein product is CASSPGFNSGGNYEQYF.

A word on this clone: An end of the junction does not agree with germline; a read error may underlie this. The gene calls are TRBV7-4 and TRBJ2-3; TRBD2 aligns across 9 bases. The CDR3 consists of 14 residues. Germline V gives CDR1 SGHVT, CDR2 SQSDAQ. Here the CDR3 DNA reads TGTGCCAGCAGCGTAGCGGGAGCCTCAGATACGCAGTATTTT. It translates to CASSVAGASDTQYF.

This chain links TRBV25-1 with TRBJ2-1, with 8 nucleotides matching TRBD2. The CDR3 has 15 amino acids. J was trimmed by 4 bases and V by 4 bases; bases with no gene match: 6. Germline V lookup: CDR1 MGHDK, CDR2 SYGVNS. The CDR3 DNA is TGTGCCAGCAGTGGACCGGGAGGGCCTTACAATGAGCAGTTCTTC. This sequence encodes CASSGPGGPYNEQFF.

In nucleotides, the CDR3 is TGTGCCAGTAGGAACCGGGACACAAGCTTTGATCAGCCCCAGCATTTT. Its translation is CASRNRDTSFDQPQHF. The rearrangement links TRBV19 to TRBJ1-5; D might be TRBD1 (6 bases). The V end lost 6 bases, the J end lost 5 bases, and 20 bases lay between the germline ends. There are 16 residues in the CDR3. Germline CDR1 reads LNHDA; CDR2 reads SQIVND (reference sequence). The full variable domain, with the rest looked up from reference TRBV19 and TRBJ1-5, is DGGITQSPKYLFRKEGQNVTLSCEQNLNHDAMYWYRQDPGQGLRLIYYSQIVNDFQKGDIAEGYSVSREKKESFPLTVTSAQKNPTAFYLCASRNRDTSFDQPQHFGDGTRLSIL.

This chain uses TRBV4-1 with TRBJ2-5; tentative D call: TRBD2 (5 bases). The J call is uncertain, as TRBJ2-7 better fits the DNA end. The CDR3 runs 13 residues. The germline gives CDR1 MGHRA, CDR2 YSYEKL. The CDR3 region is CASGRGINYEQYF. The CDR3 DNA reads TGCGCCAGCGGCCGAGGGATAAACTACGAGCAGTACTTC.

Written as DNA, the CDR3 is TGTGCCAGTTCTCTATTAGCGGGAGGGAGTTCCTACGAGCAGTACTTC. It yields the protein CASSLLAGGSSYEQYF. This sequence joins TRBV19 and TRBJ2-7; 11 bases align to TRBD2. Germline V gene lookup returns CDR1 LNHDA and CDR2 SQIVND (reference sequence). Trimming cost V 8 bases and J 1 base; bases outside gene matches: 10. This CDR3 is built from 16 residues.

This clone was counted at least ten times. The CDR3 spells CAWSSLAGEEGYEQYF. Here the CDR3 DNA reads TGTGCCTGGAGTAGCCTAGCGGGAGAGGAGGGATACGAGCAGTACTTC. V is TRBV30 and J is TRBJ2-5; 10 bases match TRBD2. The J call may be mistaken, given a closer DNA end match to TRBJ2-7. This CDR3 is 16 amino acids long. Germline V lookup: CDR1 GTSNPN, CDR2 SVGIG (reference sequence).

CDR3 sequence: CASSVAWGAGDTQYF. The DNA of the CDR3 is TGTGCCAGCAGCGTAGCTTGGGGCGCCGGAGATACGCAGTATTTT. This chain links TRBV9 with TRBJ2-3; D possibly corresponds to TRBD1 (5 bases). Germline V gene sequence: CDR1 SGDLS, CDR2 YYNGEE. The germline V and J ends were trimmed by 0 bases and 5 bases, with 13 bases remaining between them. The CDR3 extends over 15 amino acids. The entire variable domain, with the rest obtained from reference TRBV9 and TRBJ2-3, is as follows: DSGVTQTPKHLITATGQRVTLRCSPRSGDLSVYWYQQSLDQGLQFLIQYYNGEERAKGNILERFSAQQFPDLHSELNLSSLELGDSALYFCASSVAWGAGDTQYFGPGTRLTVL.

This sequence joins TRBV4-1 and TRBJ1-1; tentative D call: TRBD1 (5 bases). The CDR3 runs 17 residues. Trimming took off 4 bases at V and 1 base at J, with 19 bases between the two ends. Germline V lookup: CDR1 MGHRA, CDR2 YSYEKL. The CDR3 protein is CASSLPGRWGKNTEAFF. For the CDR3, the DNA is TGCGCCAGCAGCCTCCCCGGAAGATGGGGGAAGAACACTGAAGCTTTCTTT.

The V call is TRBV9, the J call TRBJ2-7, with a tentative D call TRBD1 (5 bases). Germline loops: CDR1 SGDLS, CDR2 YYNGEE. Trimming pared 7 bases from V and 1 base from J, leaving 12 bases between. The CDR3 extends over 13 amino acids. The CDR3 nucleotides are TGTGCCAGCCAGGGTGATGGGTCCTACGAGCAGTACTTC. Its translation is CASQGDGSYEQYF. Using reference TRBV9 and TRBJ2-7 for the parts outside the CDR3, the full variable domain is DSGVTQTPKHLITATGQRVTLRCSPRSGDLSVYWYQQSLDQGLQFLIQYYNGEERAKGNILERFSAQQFPDLHSELNLSSLELGDSALYFCASQGDGSYEQYFGPGTRLTVT.

The chain uses TRBV19 and TRBJ1-6, with D hard to call. Germline V gene data show CDR1 as LNHDA and CDR2 as SQIVND (reference sequence). The V end was cut by 6 bases, the J end by 9 bases, with 12 bases between. This CDR3 comprises 13 residues. The CDR3 region has the DNA TGTGCCAGTAGCCGCGCGCGCGGTTCACCCCTCCACTTT. Translation gives CASSRARGSPLHF.

The chain joins TRBV20-1 to TRBJ2-7; D is uncertain. Germline V gene sequence: CDR1 DFQATT, CDR2 SNEGSKA (reference sequence). The CDR3 consists of 11 residues. Deletions cut 6 bases from V and 4 bases from J, with 10 bases between. The CDR3 region has the DNA TGCAGTGCCATGCATCGGTACGAGCAGTACTTC. Encoded protein: CSAMHRYEQYF.

This chain links TRBV11-2 with TRBJ2-5, with 7 bases fitting TRBD1. The junction had 14 bases not matched to a gene; V was cut back by 5 bases and J by 11 bases. The length of the CDR3 is 14 residues. CDR1 is SGHAT and CDR2 is FQNNGV in the germline V gene. CDR3 residues: CASSPGQAPREQYF. CDR3 DNA: TGTGCCAGCAGCCCAGGACAGGCACCTAGGGAGCAGTACTTC.

V and J are TRBV28 and TRBJ2-7; D possibly corresponds to TRBD2 (6 bases). The CDR3 runs 16 residues. Between the trimmed V and J ends, which lost 4 bases and 4 bases, there was a span of 20 bases. CDR1 and CDR2 (germline): MDHEN, SYDVKM. The CDR3 DNA follows: TGTGCCAGCAGTTCCAAAGAGCCGGGACTTAGATACGAGCAGTACTTC. This sequence encodes CASSSKEPGLRYEQYF.

V gene TRBV7-2 combines with J gene TRBJ2-3; no reliable D call. The CDR3 is 16 residues long. The V gene's germline CDR1 is SGHTA and CDR2 FQGNSA. V lost 4 bases to trimming and J lost 0 bases, with 14 bases between them. The CDR3 region is CASSSFSFTSTDTQYF. The CDR3 DNA reads TGTGCCAGCAGCTCCTTTAGCTTCACTAGCACAGATACGCAGTATTTT.

The J gene is TRBJ2-7, the V gene TRBV6-1; TRBD2 might be the D (6 bases). Trimming removed 1 base at V and 0 bases at J, with 13 bases between. Germline V gene lookup returns CDR1 MNHNS and CDR2 SASEGT. There are 16 residues in the CDR3. In DNA form, the CDR3 reads TGTGCCAGCAGTGAAGACACTAGCCGGTACTCCTACGAGCAGTACTTC. This codes for CASSEDTSRYSYEQYF.

The chain employs TRBV6-1 and TRBJ1-5; the D gene is possibly TRBD1 (5 bases). This CDR3 is 15 amino acids long. Germline CDR1 MNHNS, CDR2 SASEGT. Trimming took 6 bases from V and 1 from J, leaving 13 bases between them. CDR3 residues: CASRVSGDSNQPQHF. The CDR3 DNA reads TGTGCCAGCAGAGTATCCGGGGACAGCAATCAGCCCCAGCATTTT.

This CDR3 reads CASSVQGGPTDTQYF. In nucleotides, the CDR3 is TGTGCCAGCAGTGTTCAAGGGGGCCCCACAGATACGCAGTATTTT. The rearrangement uses TRBV25-1 and TRBJ2-3, with 7 bases matching TRBD1. CDR1 is MGHDK, CDR2 SYGVNS, per germline. With 4 bases clipped from V and 2 bases from J, the junction kept 6 bases outside the gene matches. The CDR3 is made up of 15 amino acids.

This chain links TRBV7-9 with TRBJ1-1; a possible D gene is TRBD1 (5 bases). In germline, CDR1 is SEHNR, CDR2 FQNEAQ (reference sequence). The CDR3 runs to 15 residues. With 5 bases removed from V and 5 bases from J, the gap between germline ends came to 18 bases. The CDR3 sequence: CASSPPQGVWTEAFF. The CDR3 nucleotides are TGTGCCAGCAGCCCACCCCAAGGGGTGTGGACTGAAGCTTTCTTT.

The chain combines TRBV7-6 with TRBJ2-7; TRBD1 agrees at 10 bases. Per germline, CDR1 SGHVS and CDR2 FNYEAQ. The J segment lost 7 bases and the V segment lost 1 base, leaving 7 bases of the junction unmatched. There are 15 residues in the CDR3. The CDR3 loop is CASSLGAGTGDEQYF. In nucleotides, the CDR3 is TGTGCCAGCAGCTTAGGTGCGGGGACAGGGGATGAGCAGTACTTC.

This chain connects TRBV28 to TRBJ1-2, with TRBD1 matching 8 bases. Germline V lookup: CDR1 MDHEN, CDR2 SYDVKM. Trimming removed 2 bases from V and 4 bases from J; junction bases left unmatched: 9. The CDR3 contains 16 residues. CDR3 amino acids: CASSLVVQGVSYGYTF. For the CDR3, the DNA is TGTGCCAGCAGTTTAGTGGTACAGGGGGTGAGCTATGGCTACACCTTC.

This rearrangement joins TRBV27 to TRBJ1-5, with 10 bases lining up with TRBD1. The germline V gene encodes CDR1 MNHEY and CDR2 SMNVEV (reference sequence). V lost 5 bases and J lost 2; bases outside the gene matches: 3. The CDR3 runs 15 residues. The CDR3 is CASSDRGLRNQPQHF. For the CDR3, the DNA is TGTGCCAGCAGTGACAGGGGGCTTCGCAATCAGCCCCAGCATTTT.

Note on this clone: Other DNA sequences in this sample translate to the same CDR3. The chain employs TRBV29-1 and TRBJ2-1, with TRBD2 matching over 7 bases. Germline V lookup: CDR1 SQVTM, CDR2 ANQGSEA. The CDR3 is made up of 13 amino acids. J lost 7 bases, V lost 2 bases, and 5 bases had no gene match. CDR3 loop: CSVEREAGNEQFF. The DNA of the CDR3 is TGCAGCGTTGAACGGGAGGCAGGGAATGAGCAGTTCTTC.

This chain connects TRBV7-8 to TRBJ2-7; TRBD1 matches at 11 bases. The CDR3 is made up of 16 amino acids. With 4 bases clipped from V and 4 bases from J, the junction kept 9 bases outside the gene matches. From germline, CDR1 is SGHVS and CDR2 FQNEAQ. DNA for the CDR3: TGTGCCAGCAGCTCGTGGACAGGGGGCGGAGATTACGAGCAGTACTTC. Its protein is CASSSWTGGGDYEQYF.

The chain couples TRBV4-2 to TRBJ2-3; D is uncertain. The CDR3 runs 15 residues. V was trimmed by 7 bases and J by 2 bases, leaving 16 bases between them. Germline assignment: CDR1 LGHNA and CDR2 YNFKEQ. The CDR3 DNA reads TGTGCCAGCATATCCGGATATGGAGACACAGATACGCAGTATTTT. It specifies CASISGYGDTDTQYF.

The chain recombines TRBV9 with TRBJ1-1; D is unclear. The germline gives CDR1 SGDLS, CDR2 YYNGEE. V was shortened by 4 bases and J by 3 bases, with 16 bases between the two germline ends. This CDR3 region has 15 residues. The CDR3 sequence: CASSSDWALDTEAFF. The CDR3 DNA sequence: TGTGCCAGCAGCTCGGATTGGGCGTTGGACACTGAAGCTTTCTTT.

Comment on this clone: Other DNA sequences from this sample encode an identical CDR3 as well. This chain links TRBV9 with TRBJ1-1, with D perhaps matching TRBD1 (5 bases). The CDR3 is 14 residues long. The germline CDR1 and CDR2 sequences are SGDLS and YYNGEE. V gave up 0 bases and J gave up 5 bases, with 11 bases separating them. CDR3 protein: CASSVAWGSTEAFF. The CDR3 DNA follows: TGTGCCAGCAGCGTAGCTTGGGGGAGTACTGAAGCTTTCTTT.